These 2 T cell receptor beta chains came from one sample sequenced in a study of cytomegalovirus exposure and HLA in healthy donors (dated by TCRdb to the late 2010s). The method behind the library was the immunoSEQ multiplex PCR assay. For the multiplex PCR, a mixture combining 60 forward primers for TCR Vbeta segments and 13 reverse primers for TCR Jbeta segments was used. TCRdb's version of the immuneACCESS table is confined to in-frame rearrangements and falls short of the full clone set. An unresolved V gene accounts for under half of the shortfall where checked; the remainder is of unknown origin. The sample contains roughly 170,000 clones, about three quarters of them found a single time. The ten top clones hold 0.7% to 0.85% of the sample. Sequencing used PBMCs. These receptors were obtained from a female donor in good health and CMV-seronegative.

Here the CDR3 reads CASSPTVGTEAFF. The CDR3 DNA follows: TGTGCCAGCAGCCCCACGGTTGGCACTGAAGCTTTCTTT. The genes are TRBV7-9 and TRBJ1-1, with D unresolved. V was cut by 5 bases and J by 4 bases, with 11 bases left in between. The CDR3 totals 13 residues. Germline CDR1 SEHNR, CDR2 FQNEAQ (reference sequence).

The chain links TRBV7-8 to TRBJ1-2; no reliable D call. The CDR3 runs to 13 residues. CDR1 and CDR2 from the germline V gene are SGHVS and FQNEAQ. The germline V and J ends were trimmed by 4 bases and 7 bases, with 13 bases remaining between them. The CDR3 coding sequence is TGTGCCAGCAGCTACTCCGGTTACGGTGGCTACACCTTC. Amino acids: CASSYSGYGGYTF.